The clone carrying this T cell receptor (beta chain) was seen just once. Germline values: CDR1 SGHDT, CDR2 YYEEEE. This CDR3 spans 14 amino acids. V lost 0 bases and J lost 4; bases outside the gene matches: 3. The record originates from a study of cytomegalovirus exposure and HLA in healthy donors. PCR primers comprised 60 Vbeta and 13 Jbeta primers. Repertoires were generated with immunoSEQ multiplex PCR, while TCRdb's copy carries only in-frame clones and drops some. This repertoire shows fewer than 200,000 clones, around 65% found once; its top ten account for around 3%. The sequencing sample was made of PBMCs. The chain employs TRBV5-6 and TRBJ2-7, with 8 positions matching TRBD2. This receptor was identified in a woman between 35 and 50 years old in good health and CMV-seropositive. CDR3 coding DNA: TGTGCCAGCAGCTTGGTGAGCGGGGGTTACGAGCAGTACTTC. It yields the protein CASSLVSGGYEQYF. Variable domain in full (rest from reference TRBV5-6 and TRBJ2-7): DAGVTQSPTHLIKTRGQQVTLRCSPKSGHDTVSWYQQALGQGPQFIFQYYEEEERQRGNFPDRFSGHQFPNYSSELNVNALLLGDSALYLCASSLVSGGYEQYFGPGTRLTVT.